The present T cell receptor (beta chain) was sequenced within a study of Ad26.COV2.S vaccination and SARS-CoV-2 variants (dated by TCRdb to the early 2020s). In the study overall: Vaccine-arm donors were drawn from COV1001, a multicentre, randomized, double-blind, placebo-controlled phase I-IIa trial of Ad26.COV2.S in healthy adults. Dosing of Ad26.COV2.S was intramuscular, at either 5x10^10 or 1x10^11 viral particles, delivered as one shot or as two shots spaced 56 days apart. TCRbeta repertoire sequencing served as the tool for gauging how specific and how broad the SARS-CoV-2-reactive T cell receptors were following Ad26.COV2.S vaccination. A total of around 32 samples were included in the TCR-sequenced set, comprising around 19 Ad26.COV2.S vaccine recipients, 5 placebo recipients and 8 SARS-CoV-2 convalescent individuals. Trial participants were randomized into five groups of five: low-dose or high-dose Ad26.COV2.S given once or twice, or placebo on both occasions. Investigators did not know the trial group allocation while performing experiments and assessing outcomes.

The CDR3 starts with the cysteine, ends with the phenylalanine, and has 16 residues. Only the CDR3 DNA is retained, 48 bases long and in frame from the first base. Unmatched junction bases come to 5, with V trimmed by 2 bases and J by 2 bases. CDR1 KGHSH and CDR2 LQKENI were looked up in the germline V gene. The immunoSEQ Assay was the method used to sequence TCRbeta CDR3 regions. After extraction, genomic DNA underwent amplification by bias-controlled multiplex PCR, followed by high-throughput sequencing. On the authors' methods: Collapsing and filtering of sequences were performed to quantify the absolute abundance of each unique TCRbeta CDR3 region. T cell fraction was estimated by normalizing TCRbeta template counts to usable DNA, with usable DNA measured through amplification of reference genes found in all nucleated cells. Repertoire TCRs were annotated as SARS-CoV-2-specific when V gene, CDR3 amino acid sequence and J gene were exactly matched to a known reactive TCR set. The reference SARS-CoV-2 TCR set came from MIRA and was filtered for enrichment in COVID-19-positive ImmuneCODE repertoires, removing public or cross-reactive TCRs. Using the MIRA antigens, annotated TCRs were further analysed by specific ORF or by position within an ORF. Depth was the summed frequency of annotated unique rearrangements, while breadth was defined as annotated unique rearrangements over total unique productive rearrangements. TCR breadth was compared between groups using two-sided Wilcoxon rank-sum tests. TCRdb mirrors the immuneACCESS table, restricted to in-frame sequences. Some clones are absent from its copies; in checked studies, under half trace to an unresolved V gene, and the reason for the others is unknown. V, J and clone size reflect that table, while D and trimming were determined from the DNA. This sample gives hundreds of thousands of clones in total; roughly nine tenths of them show up just once. The ten most abundant clones make up 1.5% of the sample.

Concerning this clone itself: The antigen this receptor binds is unknown. Per-base qualities were not stored, and no clone one base away is much larger.

The paper's findings and limits, for the study overall: After vaccination, spike-specific CD8+ and CD4+ T cell responses were reported to show substantial breadth. Comparing responses between vaccine doses or regimens was not something the study was powered to do. Vaccine and placebo recipients had comparable non-spike TCR breadth, which fits with the vaccine containing only spike. Compared with placebo recipients, Ad26.COV2.S recipients showed higher spike-specific TCR breadth (P = 0.0014). According to the authors, total T cell responses may have been underestimated by the TCR breadth and depth analyses.

This sample's treatment or condition label indicates: 15 to 20 received Ad26.COV2.S at low or high dose, single or two shots; about 5 received placebo; per-sample allocation not given. Repertoires of vaccine and placebo recipients were sequenced from samples collected on day 63 after the first injection. Between 29 July and 7 August 2020, Cohort 1b enrolled 25 adults aged 18-55 years at one site in Boston, USA. Ad26.COV2.S was a replication-incompetent adenovirus type 26 vector expressing a prefusion-stabilized SARS-CoV-2 spike protein from the original Wuhan strain. The clonotype was recovered from a person between 18 and 60 years old who received the Ad26.COV2.S COVID-19 vaccine or a placebo. The chain joins TRBV18 to TRBJ2-3, with 9 middle bases fitting TRBD2. The material sequenced was peripheral blood, taken in a trial of Ad26.COV2.S vaccine versus placebo. The nucleotides are TGTGCCAGCTCACCAGGGGCTAGCGGGGACACAGATACGCAGTATTTT. Its protein product is CASSPGASGDTDTQYF.